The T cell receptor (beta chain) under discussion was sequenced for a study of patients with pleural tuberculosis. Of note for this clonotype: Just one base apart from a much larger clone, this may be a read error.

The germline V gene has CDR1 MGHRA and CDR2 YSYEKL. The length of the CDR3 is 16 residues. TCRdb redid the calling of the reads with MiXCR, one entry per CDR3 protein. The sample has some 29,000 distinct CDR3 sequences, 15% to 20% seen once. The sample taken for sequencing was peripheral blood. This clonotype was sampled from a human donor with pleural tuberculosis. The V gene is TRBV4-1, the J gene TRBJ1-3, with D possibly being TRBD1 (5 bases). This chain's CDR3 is CASSQEPGNSGNSIYF. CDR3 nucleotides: TGCGCCAGCAGCCAAGAGCCAGGGAACTCTGGAAACTCCATATATTTT.